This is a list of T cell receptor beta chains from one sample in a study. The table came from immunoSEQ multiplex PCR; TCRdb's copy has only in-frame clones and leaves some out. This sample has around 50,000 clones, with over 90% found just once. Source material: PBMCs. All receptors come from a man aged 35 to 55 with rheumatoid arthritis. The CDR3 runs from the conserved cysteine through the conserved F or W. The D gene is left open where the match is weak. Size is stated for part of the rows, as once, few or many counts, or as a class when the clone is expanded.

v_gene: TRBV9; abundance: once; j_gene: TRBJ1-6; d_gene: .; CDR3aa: CASSVMDSYNSPLHF; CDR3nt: TGTGCCAGCAGCGTAATGGACAGCTATAATTCACCCCTCCACTTT
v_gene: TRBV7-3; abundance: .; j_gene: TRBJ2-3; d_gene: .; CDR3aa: CASSPGADTQYF; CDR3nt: TGTGCCAGCAGCCCAGGGGCAGATACGCAGTATTTT
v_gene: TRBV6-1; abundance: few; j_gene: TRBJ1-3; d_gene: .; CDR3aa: CASSERGRFYSGNTIYF; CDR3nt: TGTGCCAGCAGTGAAAGGGGACGATTTTACTCTGGAAACACCATATATTTT
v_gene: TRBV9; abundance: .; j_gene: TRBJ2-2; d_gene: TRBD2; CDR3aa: CASSAQHPGGTGELFF; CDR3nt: TGTGCCAGCAGCGCCCAACACCCGGGGGGCACCGGGGAGCTGTTTTTT
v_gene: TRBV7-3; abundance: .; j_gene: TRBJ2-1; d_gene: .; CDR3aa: CASSLKTGQGGNEQFF; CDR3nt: TGTGCCAGCAGCTTAAAGACCGGACAGGGAGGGAATGAGCAGTTCTTC
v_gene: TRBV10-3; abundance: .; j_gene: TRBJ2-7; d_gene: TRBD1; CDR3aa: CAISAGTGGDEQYF; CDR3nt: TGTGCCATCAGTGCCGGGACAGGGGGGGACGAGCAGTACTTC
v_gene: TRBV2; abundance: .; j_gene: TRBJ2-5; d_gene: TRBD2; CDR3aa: CASRKGGSYQETQYF; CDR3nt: TGTGCCAGCAGGAAGGGCGGGAGTTATCAAGAGACCCAGTACTTC
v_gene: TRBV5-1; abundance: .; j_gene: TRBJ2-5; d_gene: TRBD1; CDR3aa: CASSLGPPGQGGETQYF; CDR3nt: TGCGCCAGCAGCTTGGGTCCTCCGGGACAGGGAGGCGAGACCCAGTACTTC
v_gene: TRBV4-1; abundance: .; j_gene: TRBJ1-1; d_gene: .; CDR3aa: CASSQALRMNTEAFF; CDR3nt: TGCGCCAGCAGCCAAGCCCTTCGTATGAACACTGAAGCTTTCTTT
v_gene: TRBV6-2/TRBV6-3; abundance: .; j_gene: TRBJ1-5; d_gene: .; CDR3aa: CASSRAARDSNQPQHF; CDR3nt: TGTGCCAGCAGTCGGGCAGCGAGGGATAGCAATCAGCCCCAGCATTTT
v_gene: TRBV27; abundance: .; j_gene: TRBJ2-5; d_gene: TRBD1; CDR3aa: CASRRDRGVETQYF; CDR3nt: TGTGCCAGCAGACGGGACAGGGGGGTAGAGACCCAGTACTTC
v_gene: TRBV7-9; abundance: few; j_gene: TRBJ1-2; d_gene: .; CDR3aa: CASSSDGRMANYGYTF; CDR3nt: TGTGCCAGCAGCTCAGACGGACGGATGGCTAACTATGGCTACACCTTC
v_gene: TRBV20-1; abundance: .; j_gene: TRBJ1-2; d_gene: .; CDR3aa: CSARDLRGYTF; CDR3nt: TGCAGTGCTAGAGATCTACGCGGCTACACCTTC
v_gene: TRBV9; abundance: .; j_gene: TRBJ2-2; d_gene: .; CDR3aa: CASSGGTTNTGELFF; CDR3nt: TGTGCCAGCAGCGGCGGGACCACGAACACCGGGGAGCTGTTTTTT
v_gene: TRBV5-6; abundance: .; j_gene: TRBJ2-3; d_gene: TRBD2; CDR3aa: CASSLRWASGSTDTQYF; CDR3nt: TGTGCCAGCAGCCTCCGATGGGCTAGCGGGAGTACAGATACGCAGTATTTT
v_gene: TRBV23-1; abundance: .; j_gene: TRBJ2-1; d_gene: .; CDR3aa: CASSQSRFRGRSYNEQFF; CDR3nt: TGCGCCAGCAGTCAATCCAGGTTTAGAGGGAGGTCCTACAATGAGCAGTTCTTC
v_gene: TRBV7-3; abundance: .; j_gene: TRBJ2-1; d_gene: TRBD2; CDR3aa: CASSPQGLAGGDEQFF; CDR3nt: TGTGCCAGCAGCCCTCAGGGACTAGCGGGAGGAGATGAGCAGTTCTTC
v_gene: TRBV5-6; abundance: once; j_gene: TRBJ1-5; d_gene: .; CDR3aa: CASSLDGNNQPQHF; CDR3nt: TGTGCCAGCAGCTTGGACGGTAACAATCAGCCCCAGCATTTT
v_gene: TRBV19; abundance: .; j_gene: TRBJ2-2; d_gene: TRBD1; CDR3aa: CASSIDRANTGELFF; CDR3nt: TGTGCCAGTAGTATCGACAGGGCGAACACCGGGGAGCTGTTTTTT
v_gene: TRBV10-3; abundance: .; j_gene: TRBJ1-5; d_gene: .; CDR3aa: CAISEADQPQHF; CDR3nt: TGTGCCATCAGTGAGGCCGATCAGCCCCAGCATTTT
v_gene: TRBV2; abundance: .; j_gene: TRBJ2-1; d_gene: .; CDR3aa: CAGRTGEYNEQFF; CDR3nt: TGTGCCGGCAGGACGGGCGAATACAATGAGCAGTTCTTC
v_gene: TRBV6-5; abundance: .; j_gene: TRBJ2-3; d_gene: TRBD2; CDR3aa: CASITGGRTDTQYF; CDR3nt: TGTGCCAGCATTACGGGGGGTCGGACAGATACGCAGTATTTT
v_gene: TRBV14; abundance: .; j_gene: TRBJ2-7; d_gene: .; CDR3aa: CASSQVLYEQYF; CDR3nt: TGTGCCAGCAGCCAAGTTCTCTACGAGCAGTACTTC
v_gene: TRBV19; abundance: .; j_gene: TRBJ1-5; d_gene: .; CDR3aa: CASRDGLVMGQPQHF; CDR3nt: TGTGCCAGCCGGGACGGCCTGGTTATGGGTCAGCCCCAGCATTTT
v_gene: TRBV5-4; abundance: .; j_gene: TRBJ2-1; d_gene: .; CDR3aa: CASSPGGAPRVYNEQFF; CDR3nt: TGTGCCAGCAGCCCAGGGGGGGCCCCGAGGGTCTACAATGAGCAGTTCTTC
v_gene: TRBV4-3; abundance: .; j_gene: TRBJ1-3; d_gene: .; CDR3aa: CASSLSGGGISSGNTIYF; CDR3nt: TGCGCCAGCAGCCTCTCCGGGGGGGGCATTAGCTCTGGAAACACCATATATTTT
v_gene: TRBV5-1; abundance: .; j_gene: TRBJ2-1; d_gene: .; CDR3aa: CASSLAPQGYNEQFF; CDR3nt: TGCGCCAGCAGCTTGGCGCCTCAGGGATACAATGAGCAGTTCTTC
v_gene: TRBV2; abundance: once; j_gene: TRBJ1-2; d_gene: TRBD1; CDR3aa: CASNWDRGHEGYTF; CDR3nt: TGTGCCAGCAACTGGGACAGGGGGCATGAAGGCTACACCTTC
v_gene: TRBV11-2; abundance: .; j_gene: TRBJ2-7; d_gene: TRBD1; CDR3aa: CASSLVPGQGFHEQYF; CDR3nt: TGTGCCAGCAGCTTAGTTCCGGGACAGGGATTCCACGAGCAGTACTTC
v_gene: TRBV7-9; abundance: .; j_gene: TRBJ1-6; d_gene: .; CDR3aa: CASSVRENTNSPLHF; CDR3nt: TGTGCCAGCAGCGTCAGGGAAAATACTAATTCACCCCTCCACTTT
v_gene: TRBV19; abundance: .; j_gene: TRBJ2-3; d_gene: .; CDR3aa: CASSIARGWSTDTQYF; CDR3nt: TGTGCCAGTAGTATAGCCCGGGGTTGGAGCACAGATACGCAGTATTTT
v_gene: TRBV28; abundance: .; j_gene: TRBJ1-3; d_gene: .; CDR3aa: CASSSWTLFSGNTIYF; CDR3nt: TGTGCCAGCAGTTCCTGGACACTCTTCTCTGGAAACACCATATATTTT
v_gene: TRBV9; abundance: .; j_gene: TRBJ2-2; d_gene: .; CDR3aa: CASSVRMGVAGELFF; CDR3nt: TGTGCCAGCAGCGTAAGAATGGGGGTTGCCGGGGAGCTGTTTTTT
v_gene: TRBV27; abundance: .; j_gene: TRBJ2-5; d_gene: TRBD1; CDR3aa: CASSSYRGEETQYF; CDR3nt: TGTGCCAGCAGTTCATACAGGGGTGAAGAGACCCAGTACTTC
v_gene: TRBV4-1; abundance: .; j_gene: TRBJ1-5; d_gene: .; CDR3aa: CASSQEPPRDLGNQPQHF; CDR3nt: TGCGCCAGCAGCCAAGAACCCCCCAGGGATCTGGGCAATCAGCCCCAGCATTTT
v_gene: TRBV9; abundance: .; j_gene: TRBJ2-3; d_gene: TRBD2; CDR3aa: CASSVEGLAGRDTQYF; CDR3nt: TGTGCCAGCAGCGTAGAGGGACTAGCGGGAAGAGATACGCAGTATTTT
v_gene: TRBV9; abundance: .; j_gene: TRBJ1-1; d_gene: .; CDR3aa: CASTRIVWGEEAFF; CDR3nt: TGTGCCAGCACCCGGATTGTTTGGGGAGAAGAAGCTTTCTTT
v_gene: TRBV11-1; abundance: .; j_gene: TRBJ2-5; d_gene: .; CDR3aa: CASSPGRSTGETQYF; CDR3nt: TGTGCCAGCAGCCCAGGAAGGTCGACGGGGGAGACCCAGTACTTC
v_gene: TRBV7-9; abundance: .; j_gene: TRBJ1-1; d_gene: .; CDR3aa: CASSLLGGAGNTEAFF; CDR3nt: TGTGCCAGCAGCTTACTGGGCGGGGCCGGGAACACTGAAGCTTTCTTT
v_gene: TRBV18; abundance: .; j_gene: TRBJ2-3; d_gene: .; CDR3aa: CASSPPVTDTQYF; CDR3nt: TGTGCCAGCTCACCACCGGTAACAGATACGCAGTATTTT
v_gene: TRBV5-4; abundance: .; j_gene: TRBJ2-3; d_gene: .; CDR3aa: CASSFLTGVWRDTQYF; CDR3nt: TGTGCCAGCAGCTTCCTTACGGGAGTATGGAGAGATACGCAGTATTTT
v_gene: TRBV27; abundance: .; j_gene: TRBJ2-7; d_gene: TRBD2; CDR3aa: CASRTSGSMYEQYF; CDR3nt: TGTGCCAGCAGGACTAGCGGGAGTATGTACGAGCAGTACTTC
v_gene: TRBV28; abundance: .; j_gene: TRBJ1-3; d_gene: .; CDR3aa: CASSLAGAASGNTIYF; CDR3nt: TGTGCCAGCAGTTTGGCGGGGGCTGCTAGTGGAAACACCATATATTTT
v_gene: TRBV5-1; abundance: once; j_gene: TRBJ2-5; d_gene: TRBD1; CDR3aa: CASSLGGQARDTQYF; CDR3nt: TGCGCCAGCAGCTTGGGGGGACAGGCAAGAGATACCCAGTACTTC
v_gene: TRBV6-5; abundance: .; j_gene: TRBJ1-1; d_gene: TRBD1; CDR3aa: CASGGSGTGKGAFF; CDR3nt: TGTGCCAGCGGGGGGTCAGGGACAGGGAAAGGAGCTTTCTTT
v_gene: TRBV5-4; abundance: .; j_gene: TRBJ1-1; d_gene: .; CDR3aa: CASSRPGGATEAFF; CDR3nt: TGTGCCAGCAGCCGCCCGGGGGGGGCCACTGAAGCTTTCTTT
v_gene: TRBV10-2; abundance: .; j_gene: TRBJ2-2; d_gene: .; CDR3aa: CASSRGSGELFF; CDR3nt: TGCGCCAGCAGCAGGGGAAGCGGGGAGCTGTTTTTT
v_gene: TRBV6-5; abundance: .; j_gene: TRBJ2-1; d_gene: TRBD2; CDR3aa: CASSLTSGTNNEQFF; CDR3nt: TGTGCCAGCAGCCTGACTAGCGGAACGAACAATGAGCAGTTCTTC
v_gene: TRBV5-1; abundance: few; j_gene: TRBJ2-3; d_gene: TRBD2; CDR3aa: CASSLSGGRSTDTQYF; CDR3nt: TGCGCCAGCAGCTTGTCAGGCGGGAGAAGCACAGATACGCAGTATTTT
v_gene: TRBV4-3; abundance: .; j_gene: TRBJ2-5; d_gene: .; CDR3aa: CASSQDSRETQYF; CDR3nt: TGCGCCAGCAGCCAAGATTCGAGGGAGACCCAGTACTTC
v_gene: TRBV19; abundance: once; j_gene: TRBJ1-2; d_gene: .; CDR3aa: CASNAEANYGYTF; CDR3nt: TGTGCCAGTAACGCAGAAGCCAACTATGGCTACACCTTC
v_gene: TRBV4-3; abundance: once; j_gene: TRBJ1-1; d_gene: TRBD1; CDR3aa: CASSPGQGGPPEAFF; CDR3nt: TGCGCCAGCAGCCCAGGACAGGGGGGACCCCCTGAAGCTTTCTTT
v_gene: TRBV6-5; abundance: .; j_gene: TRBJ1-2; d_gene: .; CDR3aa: CASTSHPLGYGYTF; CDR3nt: TGTGCCAGCACCTCACACCCCCTGGGGTATGGCTACACCTTC
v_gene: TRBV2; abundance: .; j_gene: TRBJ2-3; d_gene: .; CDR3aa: CASSEVGVGTDTQYF; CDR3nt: TGTGCCAGCAGTGAAGTGGGGGTTGGCACAGATACGCAGTATTTT
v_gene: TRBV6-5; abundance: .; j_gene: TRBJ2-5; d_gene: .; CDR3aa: CASSYSRGWAQYF; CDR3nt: TGTGCCAGCAGTTACTCCCGGGGGTGGGCCCAGTACTTC
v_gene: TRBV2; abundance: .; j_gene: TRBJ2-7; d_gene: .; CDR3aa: CAAVEGRSYEQYF; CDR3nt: TGTGCCGCGGTCGAGGGCCGCTCCTACGAGCAGTACTTC
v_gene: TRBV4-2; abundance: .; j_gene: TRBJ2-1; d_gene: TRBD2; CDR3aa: CASSQDASGMGNEQFF; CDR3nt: TGTGCCAGCAGCCAAGATGCCAGCGGGATGGGGAATGAGCAGTTCTTC
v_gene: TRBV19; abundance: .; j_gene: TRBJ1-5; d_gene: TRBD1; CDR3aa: CASSIQTGKNQPQHF; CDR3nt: TGTGCCAGTAGTATCCAGACAGGGAAGAATCAGCCCCAGCATTTT
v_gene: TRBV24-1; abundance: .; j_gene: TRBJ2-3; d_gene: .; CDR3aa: CATSDRVSGTDTQYF; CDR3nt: TGTGCCACCAGTGATCGGGTTAGCGGCACAGATACGCAGTATTTT
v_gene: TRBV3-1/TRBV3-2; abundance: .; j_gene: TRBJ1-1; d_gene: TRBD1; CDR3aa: CASSQEDRSNTEAFF; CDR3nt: TGTGCCAGCAGCCAAGAGGACAGGTCGAACACTGAAGCTTTCTTT